The rows below give T cell receptor beta chains drawn from one sample of a study of T cells in localized non-small cell lung cancer. This table comes from immunoSEQ multiplex PCR, and its TCRdb copy is limited to in-frame clones, with some not included. The sample contains roughly 1,200 clones, roughly a fifth of which appear only once. The sample in question was normal lung tissue next to the tumor, obtained before any cancer treatment. These receptors all come from a woman aged 35-70 years with stage II lung adenocarcinoma. Each CDR3 is given with its conserved first and last residue.

TRBV12-2 CASSQVQPYNEQFF
TRBV11-3 CASSLFTGNTEAFF
TRBV19 CASRTTVSSYNEQFF
TRBV5-1 CASSSGQYQETQYF
TRBV19 CASSYLQQGYGNQPQHF
TRBV11-3 CASSRRDSLNTEAFF
TRBV19 CASSIGGLAYEQYF
TRBV6-8 CASKGRITEAFF
TRBV12-2 CAAGGILSSYNEQFF
TRBV19 CASTVGMNTEAFF
TRBV28 CASSLFGGPDGYTF
TRBV11-3 CASSRPPGALAKNIQYF
TRBV4-1 CASTLVMNGYELWTNTEAFF
TRBV6-8 CASSDDGLREQYF
TRBV18 CASSGGSSYNEQFF
TRBV11-3 CASSLSEAANEKLFF
TRBV12-5 CASAGQGYTEAFF
TRBV5-1 CASSLERVRDTIYF
TRBV6-1 CASSEEGSTDTQYF
TRBV28 CASSLEEAAGGKNIQYF
TRBV30 CAWSPTSGGMQFF
TRBV6-8 CASRLGGERVRVEAFF
TRBV11-3 CASSLGTSRVNYGYTF
TRBV11-3 CASSLGGQLNTEAFF
TRBV11-3 CASTSGGSNQPQHF
TRBV11-3 CASSPQSGGRYEQYF
TRBV11-3 CASSSTGGRTEAFF
TRBV19 CASSTPGLYGYTF
TRBV10-3 CAISEPGQGSYEQYF
TRBV29-1 CSVGPGMNMGAEQYF
TRBV6-8 CASSYRDNYGYTF
TRBV9 CASSATGGTEKLFF
TRBV19 CASSILSAEGGGRAPPLGNEQFF
TRBV29-1 CSVEGLGNEQFF
TRBV19 CASRTNGGLTEAFF
TRBV30 CAWSVGMNTEAFF
TRBV9 CASSVDGQVGTGELFF
TRBV7-2 CASAGQINQPQHF
TRBV28 CASSLPLTGPYEQYF
TRBV9 CASSPPGTGVEKLFF
TRBV10-3 CAISESMDYRNTIYF
TRBV11-3 CASSSYLRLGEIQPQHF
TRBV9 CASSGRLAGGLDTQYF
TRBV4-1 CASSQDPGSYEQYF
TRBV6-8 CASGTPRGAYEQYF
TRBV28 CASSPPRGPQHF
TRBV19 CASSRDLSSYEQYF
TRBV19 CASTSGGGYGYTF
TRBV18 CASSPQIHGGSANYGYTF
TRBV19 CASRLDRGSNYGYTF
TRBV6-8 CAISTRDSDSPLHF
TRBV6-8 CASSPDTSSYEQYF
TRBV29-1 CSVTGGGDSYEQYF
TRBV11-3 CASSQAWRQDQPQHF
TRBV11-3 CASSLTGGSTEAFF
TRBV19 CASSIALAGVRGAGELFF
TRBV11-3 CASRKTSGGPYEQYF
TRBV30 CAWSVGFYTEAFF
TRBV30 CAWFPQGAANEKLFF
TRBV18 CASFLGTESNEQFF